This section outlines one T cell receptor beta chain sequence together with its context. Additional DNA sequences in this sample encode the identical CDR3. Generated by immunoSEQ multiplex PCR, the TCRdb table keeps only in-frame clones and is missing some. The sample lists under 2.5 million clones; less than 95% were seen once. V lost 1 base and J lost 2, with 0 bases in between. CDR1 SGHAT and CDR2 FQNNGV come from the germline V gene. The CDR3 extends over 12 amino acids. This specimen comes from a study of shared clonotypes between healthy human individuals. The TCR was taken from a young man in good health. Some clones in this sample may be carry-over from other donors' samples. The sequenced material came from naive CD4+ T cells from PBMCs. Regarding subset: CD45RA+ positively selected. This chain links TRBV11-2 with TRBJ1-3; D is uncertain. The CDR3 is CASSLAGNTIYF. The CDR3 DNA sequence: TGTGCCAGCAGCTTAGCTGGAAACACCATATATTTT. The whole variable domain, remainder taken from reference TRBV11-2 and TRBJ1-3, is EAGVAQSPRYKIIEKRQSVAFWCNPISGHATLYWYQQILGQGPKLLIQFQNNGVVDDSQLPKDRFSAERLKGVDSTLKIQPAKLEDSAVYLCASSLAGNTIYFGEGSWLTVV.